A single sample is the source of the 25 T cell receptor beta chains below, sequenced in a study of blood T cells in healthy people across ages. PCR was performed a second time for about 6 to 11 cycles using a sample-barcoded 5' primer and a J-beta primer mix. Each CDR3 protein gets one entry after TCRdb re-called the 5' RACE reads with MiXCR. Found here are over 500,000 distinct CDR3 sequences, around a quarter of them singletons; the top ten hold over 3.5%. These data are also associated with another study on T cells of mothers and their children.

Sequencing was done on a sample of blood. The receptors shown here come from a boy between 2 and 10 years old in good health.

V is TRBV12-5 and J is TRBJ2-3; TRBD1 agrees at 7 bases. The V gene end was trimmed by 6 bases and the J gene end by 0 bases; junction bases not matched to a gene: 6. CDR1 is LGHNT and CDR2 is FRNRAP in the germline V gene. CDR3 length: 15 amino acids. CDR3 in DNA: TGTGCTAGTGGGAGGACAGGATCTAGCACAGATACGCAGTATTTT. It codes for CASGRTGSSTDTQYF.

The rearrangement joins TRBV3-1 to TRBJ2-1, with 11 bases that match TRBD2. J was trimmed by 7 bases and V by 3 bases; bases with no gene match: 2. Germline values: CDR1 LGHDT, CDR2 YNNKEL (reference sequence). The CDR3 spans 14 residues. CDR3 sequence reads: CASSHSGGANEQFF. The CDR3 region has the DNA TGTGCCAGCAGCCATAGCGGGGGGGCAAATGAGCAGTTCTTC.

The chain combines TRBV5-1 with TRBJ2-5; weak D call: TRBD1 (6 bases). With 4 bases removed from V and 5 bases from J, the gap between germline ends came to 21 bases. This CDR3 is 16 amino acids long. Germline CDR1 reads SGHRS; CDR2 reads YFSETQ. The CDR3 is CASSPDMDSPLETQYF. CDR3 in DNA: TGCGCCAGCAGCCCAGACATGGACAGCCCTTTGGAGACCCAGTACTTC.

This clonotype turned up a few times. The CDR3 bases are TGCGCCAGCAGCCTTGTGCCGGGACTAGCCCACAATGAGCAGTTCTTC. This encodes CASSLVPGLAHNEQFF. The V gene is TRBV5-1, the J gene TRBJ2-1; 9 positions match TRBD2. Losses at the gene ends were 4 bases for V and 5 bases for J; bases not matched to a gene: 10. The CDR3 spans 16 residues. Per the germline V gene, CDR1 is SGHRS and CDR2 is YFSETQ.

The V gene is TRBV20-1, the J gene TRBJ2-5; 8 nucleotides agree with TRBD2. The DNA end is a closer match to TRBJ2-7, so the J assignment may be wrong. The CDR3 runs 15 residues. CDR1 DFQATT and CDR2 SNEGSKA come from the germline V gene (reference sequence). CDR3 sequence (DNA): TGCAGTGCTAGGACGGGGGCGGGAGGCTCCTACGAGCAGTACTTC. This encodes CSARTGAGGSYEQYF.

This chain joins TRBV5-1 and TRBJ2-5, with 12 bases fitting TRBD2. The tail of the sequence fits TRBJ2-1 better, so the J call may be wrong. Germline V gene data show CDR1 as SGHRS and CDR2 as YFSETQ. This CDR3 region has 16 residues. In DNA, the CDR3 is TGCGCCAGCAGCTTGGAGACTAGCGGGGGCCCACGAGAGCAGTTCTTC. This gives the protein CASSLETSGGPREQFF.

This clonotype was observed once. The chain joins TRBV11-3 to TRBJ2-7; 9 bases align to TRBD2. This CDR3 comprises 17 residues. CDR1 SGHNT and CDR2 YENEEA come from the germline V gene. V shed 5 bases and J 5 bases; nucleotides not matched to a gene: 16. CDR3 loop: CASSPPRAGGPADEQYF. The DNA of the CDR3 is TGTGCCAGCAGCCCCCCCCGTGCGGGGGGGCCTGCTGACGAGCAGTACTTC.

The chain employs TRBV6-1 and TRBJ2-5; 10 bases align to TRBD2. The last part of the DNA fits TRBJ2-1 better; the J call may be wrong. CDR1 is MNHNS and CDR2 is SASEGT in the germline V gene. The CDR3 has 14 residues. Here the CDR3 reads CASRPGTSVNEQFF. Here the CDR3 DNA reads TGTGCCAGCAGGCCCGGGACTAGCGTAAATGAGCAGTTCTTC.

J is TRBJ2-4 and V is TRBV30; D is ambiguous. Trimming took off 2 bases at V and 5 bases at J, with 4 bases between the two ends. The CDR3 sequence is 11 residues long. The V gene's germline CDR1 is GTSNPN and CDR2 SVGIG (reference sequence). The CDR3 DNA sequence: TGTGCCTGGAGTATGGAAAACATTCAGTACTTC. It encodes CAWSMENIQYF.

CDR3 sequence reads: CASSFRGLGLEETQYF. DNA of the CDR3: TGTGCCAGCAGCTTCAGGGGCCTCGGACTGGAAGAGACCCAGTACTTC. V gene TRBV7-2 combines with J gene TRBJ2-5, with D possibly being TRBD1 (6 bases). This CDR3 spans 16 amino acids. CDR1 is SGHTA, CDR2 FQGNSA, per germline. Trimming pared 3 bases from V and 3 bases from J, leaving 17 bases between.

On this clonotype itself: A junction boundary mismatches the germline segment, possibly from a read error. The chain recombines TRBV10-3 with TRBJ1-2, with unresolved D. CDR3 size: 16 residues. Germline V gene lookup returns CDR1 ENHRY and CDR2 SYGVKD. The CDR3 protein is CAISGEGPAGSYAYTF. DNA of the CDR3: TGTGCCATCAGTGGAGAAGGGCCTGCCGGGAGCTATGCCTACACCTTC.

The chain couples TRBV10-3 to TRBJ1-1; D gene ambiguous. The CDR3 totals 13 residues. The V gene's germline CDR1 is ENHRY and CDR2 SYGVKD. V was cut by 4 bases and J by 0 bases, with 6 bases left in between. The CDR3 DNA follows: TGTGCCATCAGTGGCATGATGAACACTGAAGCTTTCTTT. Encoded protein: CAISGMMNTEAFF.

This clonotype was counted a few times. The V and J genes are TRBV5-6 and TRBJ2-7; 8 positions agree with TRBD1. Germline V lookup: CDR1 SGHDT, CDR2 YYEEEE. The CDR3 is 19 residues long. V shed 3 bases, J shed 2 bases, and the junction held 19 bases outside the gene matches. The CDR3 reads CASSSVKANYRGSTYEQYF. The CDR3 region has the DNA TGTGCCAGCAGCTCTGTAAAGGCAAATTACAGGGGGTCCACCTACGAGCAGTACTTC.

This clonotype has a handful of counts. CDR3 residues: CASRARQAAYGYTF. The DNA of the CDR3 is TGCGCCAGCAGGGCGAGACAGGCAGCTTATGGCTACACCTTC. The J gene is TRBJ1-2, the V gene TRBV5-1; possible D gene TRBD1, 6 bases. From germline, CDR1 is SGHRS and CDR2 YFSETQ. V was trimmed by 5 bases and J by 5 bases, leaving 16 bases between them. CDR3 length: 14 amino acids.

The rearrangement joins TRBV4-2 to TRBJ1-1; the match to TRBD1 covers 9 bases. Per the germline V gene, CDR1 is LGHNA and CDR2 is YNFKEQ. The length of the CDR3 is 16 residues. The V gene end was trimmed by 2 bases and the J gene end by 3 bases; junction bases not matched to a gene: 7. The CDR3 region is CASSQTGQGPHTEAFF. As DNA, the CDR3 is TGTGCCAGCAGCCAAACCGGACAGGGGCCCCACACTGAAGCTTTCTTT.

This rearrangement joins TRBV29-1 to TRBJ2-1; no definite D call. The germline V gene has CDR1 SQVTM and CDR2 ANQGSEA. V dropped 4 bases and J dropped 0 bases, with 7 bases sitting between them. The CDR3 spans 13 residues. The CDR3 bases are TGCAGCGTTGGGGCCGACTCCTACAATGAGCAGTTCTTC. This sequence encodes CSVGADSYNEQFF.

This clonotype has a single count. CDR3 nucleotide sequence: TGCGCCAGCAGTGGGACTAGAGGGAACACCGGGGAGCTGTTTTTT. The encoded protein is CASSGTRGNTGELFF. The V gene is TRBV5-1, the J gene TRBJ2-2, with TRBD2 matching over 8 bases. There are 15 residues in the CDR3. Germline V gene sequence: CDR1 SGHRS, CDR2 YFSETQ. V lost 5 bases and J lost 1; bases outside the gene matches: 4.

V gene TRBV6-6 combines with J gene TRBJ1-6, with 9 bases matching TRBD1. There are 15 residues in the CDR3. Per germline, CDR1 MNHNY and CDR2 SVGAGI (reference sequence). V lost 4 bases to trimming and J lost 11 bases; unmatched junction nucleotides: 9. This chain's CDR3 is CASSSGTGPRTPLHF. The CDR3 DNA sequence: TGTGCCAGCAGTTCCGGGACAGGGCCCAGGACACCCCTCCACTTT.

This clonotype was counted a few times. The junction does not match germline at one end; this may be a read error. V gene TRBV7-8 combines with J gene TRBJ2-7; 13 bases match TRBD2. This CDR3 is built from 16 residues. Germline-derived CDR1 and CDR2 are SGHVS and FQNEAQ. The CDR3 bases are TGTGCCAGCAGCGGGTACGGGACTAGCGGGGCCTACGGGCAGTACTTC. Its protein is CASSGYGTSGAYGQYF.

CDR3 in DNA: TGTGCCAGCAGTGAAGTCCCTAGCCGACCCAATGAGCAGTTCTTC. Translation: CASSEVPSRPNEQFF. V is TRBV6-1 and J is TRBJ2-1, with D maybe TRBD2 (5 bases). Germline V gene lookup returns CDR1 MNHNS and CDR2 SASEGT. This CDR3 has 15 residues. V shed 1 base and J shed 6 bases, with 13 bases lying between them.

The rearrangement joins TRBV18 to TRBJ2-7; 10 bases match TRBD1. Looked up from germline, CDR1 is KGHSH and CDR2 is LQKENI. This CDR3 is 15 amino acids long. Trimming took 4 bases from V and 3 from J; bases not matched to a gene: 6. DNA of the CDR3: TGTGCCAGCTCACGGGACAGGGGTCCAATCTACGAGCAGTACTTC. Translation: CASSRDRGPIYEQYF. The full variable domain, its missing parts supplied by reference TRBV18 and TRBJ2-7, is NAGVMQNPRHLVRRRGQEARLRCSPMKGHSHVYWYRQLPEEGLKFMVYLQKENIIDESGMPKERFSAEFPKEGPSILRIQQVVRGDSAAYFCASSRDRGPIYEQYFGPGTRLTVT.

J is TRBJ2-1 and V is TRBV12-3 or TRBV12-4; D tentatively fits TRBD1 or TRBD2 (5 bases each). V was cut by 7 bases and J by 6 bases, with 22 bases left in between. This CDR3 contains 16 residues. Written as DNA, the CDR3 is TGTGCCAGCAATCAGATGGGGGAAAGGGCAGTCAATGAGCAGTTCTTC. As protein: CASNQMGERAVNEQFF.

This chain links TRBV7-8 with TRBJ2-4; weak D call: TRBD2 (5 bases). This CDR3 is built from 16 residues. V was cut by 2 bases and J by 0 bases, with 11 bases left in between. The germline CDR1 and CDR2 sequences are SGHVS and FQNEAQ. CDR3 sequence (DNA): TGTGCCAGCAGCTTAAGGGCAGGACTAGCCAAAAACATTCAGTACTTC. This translates into CASSLRAGLAKNIQYF.

In this sample, this clonotype turned up once. The genes are TRBV20-1 and TRBJ1-2; D is unresolved. The germline CDR1 and CDR2 sequences are DFQATT and SNEGSKA (reference sequence). The CDR3 length is 11 residues. The CDR3, as DNA: TGCAGCCCCGTAGGGTCCTATGGCTACACCTTC. Its protein is CSPVGSYGYTF.

Of note for this clonotype: The junction shows a germline mismatch at one end, possibly a read error. V gene TRBV3-1 combines with J gene TRBJ1-2, with 8 bases identical to TRBD1. The CDR3 sequence is 14 residues long. The germline V gene encodes CDR1 LGHDT and CDR2 YNNKEL (reference sequence). The CDR3 DNA sequence: TGTGCCAGCAGCCAGGACGACAGGGGAGGTGGCTACCCCTTC. Residues: CASSQDDRGGGYPF.